This T cell receptor beta chain came from a study of blood T cell repertoires in COVID-19. This CDR3 is built from 15 residues. Germline assignment: CDR1 GTSNPN and CDR2 SVGIG (reference sequence). V lost 3 bases and J lost 5; bases outside the gene matches: 8. The data were produced by immunoSEQ multiplex PCR, yet TCRdb's version contains in-frame clones alone and is incomplete. The table lists about 29,000 clones, approximately 92% of them singletons. The sequence derives from a man at least 80 years old with acute or convalescent COVID-19. The V gene is TRBV30, the J gene TRBJ1-4; 8 positions match TRBD1. Sequencing used peripheral blood. CDR3 in DNA: TGTGCCTGGAGCCCCAGACAGGGGCTAAATGAAAAACTGTTTTTT. Encoded protein: CAWSPRQGLNEKLFF.